What follows is one T cell receptor beta chain and its context. This CDR3 contains 14 residues. Germline trimming cut 6 bases from V and 6 bases from J; bases unmatched to any gene: 5. In germline, CDR1 is MDHEN, CDR2 SYDVKM. The table came from immunoSEQ multiplex PCR; TCRdb's copy has only in-frame clones and leaves some out. The sample has about 76,000 clones, 70% to 90% seen once. Thawed unstimulated PBMCs were FACS-sorted by CD3, CD4 and CD8 into two populations. The data stem from a study of T cell clones after liver transplantation. Study-wide background: Apart from a few HCV-positive recipients, transplants were for non-autoimmune, non-viral reasons. Draws occurred before transplant, before withdrawal, and after complete or failed withdrawal.

The rearrangement uses TRBV28 and TRBJ1-5; 10 nucleotides agree with TRBD1. This clonotype originated in a human patient who received a liver transplant. Some T cells could come from the graft donor. Sequencing used CD4+ T cells from blood, obtained at the 22-month timepoint. CDR3 coding DNA: TGTGCCAGCAGGGGGACAGGGGCGACTCAGCCCCAGCATTTT. Its translation: CASRGTGATQPQHF. Supplemented by reference TRBV28 and TRBJ1-5, the full variable domain reads DVKVTQSSRYLVKRTGEKVFLECVQDMDHENMFWYRQDPGLGLRLIYFSYDVKMKEKGDIPEGYSVSREKKERFSLILESASTNQTSMYLCASRGTGATQPQHFGDGTRLSIL.